The 5 T cell receptor beta chains presented below share a single source sample, sequenced in a study of long-term antiretroviral therapy in people with HIV. The libraries were made with immunoSEQ v3.0 at survey level. TCRdb's table, derived via immunoSEQ multiplex PCR, lists solely in-frame clones and lacks some. Of more than 25,000 clones detected, approximately 90% appear once; the ten largest clones hold around 8%. Specimen: unsorted PBMCs, collected 3.2 years before starting antiretroviral therapy. The receptors shown here come from a man in his forties or fifties with HIV.

DNA for the CDR3: TGTGCCAGTAGTTTCGGACTAGCGGGAGTATTCGGGGAGCTGTTTTTT. Residues: CASSFGLAGVFGELFF. The chain employs TRBV19 and TRBJ2-2, with 13 bases identical to TRBD2. CDR3 length: 16 amino acids. The V gene's germline CDR1 is LNHDA and CDR2 SQIVND (reference sequence). Trimming cost V 5 bases and J 7 bases; bases outside gene matches: 7.

The rearrangement links TRBV7-9 to TRBJ2-7; the D gene is possibly TRBD1 (5 bases). The CDR3 has 14 residues. Germline loops: CDR1 SEHNR, CDR2 FQNEAQ (reference sequence). V lost 5 bases and J lost 1, with 12 bases in between. The CDR3 is CASSLQGISYEQYF. In nucleotides, the CDR3 is TGTGCCAGCAGCCTCCAGGGTATATCCTACGAGCAGTACTTC.

The chain links TRBV7-9 to TRBJ2-7, with 9 bases matching TRBD1. The ends lost 1 base at V and 2 bases at J; junction bases unmatched: 3. This CDR3 spans 15 amino acids. CDR1 SEHNR and CDR2 FQNEAQ come from the germline V gene (reference sequence). The CDR3, as DNA: TGTGCCAGCAGCTTAGAGGGGGACAGGGCCTACGAGCAGTACTTC. Translating it yields CASSLEGDRAYEQYF.

The chain has TRBV19 and TRBJ2-7; TRBD1 agrees at 7 bases. Germline V gene lookup returns CDR1 LNHDA and CDR2 SQIVND (reference sequence). J was trimmed by 3 bases and V by 5 bases; bases with no gene match: 10. The CDR3 is 15 amino acids. This CDR3 is CASSAIGQVNYEQYF. The DNA of the CDR3 is TGTGCCAGTAGTGCTATAGGACAGGTAAACTACGAGCAGTACTTC.

This clone appeared a few times. The CDR3 DNA sequence: TGCGCCAGCAGCTACAATAGGGGGAACACTGAAGCTTTCTTT. Its protein product is CASSYNRGNTEAFF. This chain joins TRBV4-1 and TRBJ1-1; D might be TRBD1 (5 bases). CDR1 and CDR2 from the germline V gene are MGHRA and YSYEKL. The V gene lost 5 bases and the J gene lost 1 base, with 11 bases spanning the gap. The CDR3 consists of 14 residues.